This TCR beta chain originates from a study of T and B cells in COVID-19 patients. In its sample, this clonotype was seen a few times. What it binds is unknown. Overall study results and limits: CD4+, regulatory T cell, CD8+ and sorted SARS-CoV-2-responsive or tetramer+ T cells were not yet sequenced.

The CDR3 length is 16 residues. V lost 1 base and J lost 4; bases outside the gene matches: 9. TRB was amplified from approximately 250-480 ng of blood genomic DNA. TRB rearrangements were amplified by multiplex PCR with BIOMED2 TRB-A/B primers. TCRdb reanalysed the multiplex PCR reads using MiXCR and keeps one entry per CDR3 protein. The top ten hold over 15% of the sample, which has about 10,000 distinct CDR3 sequences, approximately 31% seen once. This TCR derives from a human donor with active COVID-19. Input material: blood. This sequence joins TRBV12-3 or TRBV12-4 and TRBJ2-5, with 7 bases that match TRBD2. The CDR3 DNA follows: TGTGCCAGCAGTTTAGGAGGGCGGGGGAGGGGAGAGACCCAGTACTTC. It is translated as CASSLGGRGRGETQYF.